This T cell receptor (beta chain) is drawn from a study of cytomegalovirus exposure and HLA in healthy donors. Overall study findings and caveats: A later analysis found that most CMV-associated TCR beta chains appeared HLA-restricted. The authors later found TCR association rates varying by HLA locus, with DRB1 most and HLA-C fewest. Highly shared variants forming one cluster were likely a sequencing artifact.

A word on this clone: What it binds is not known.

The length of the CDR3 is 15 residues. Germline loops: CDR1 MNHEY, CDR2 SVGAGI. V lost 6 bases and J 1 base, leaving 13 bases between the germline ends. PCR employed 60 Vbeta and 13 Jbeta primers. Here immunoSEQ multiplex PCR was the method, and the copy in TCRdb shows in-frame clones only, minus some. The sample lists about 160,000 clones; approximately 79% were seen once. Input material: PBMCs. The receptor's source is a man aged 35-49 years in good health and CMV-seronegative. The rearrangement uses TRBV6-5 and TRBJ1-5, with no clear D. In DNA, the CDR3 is TGTGCCAGCAGACCTGCCGGTGTGAGCAATCAGCCCCAGCATTTT. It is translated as CASRPAGVSNQPQHF.